This TCR beta chain is from a study of CD8 T cells in Susac syndrome. A quantity of about 0.5 to 1 ug RNA underwent reverse transcription using random hexamers. Each CDR3 protein is one row after TCRdb ran MiXCR on the immunoSEQ multiplex PCR reads. Of approximately 110,000 distinct CDR3 sequences in the sample, around 94% were seen once. Trimming took off 0 bases at V and 2 bases at J, with 10 bases between the two ends. Germline V gene sequence: CDR1 KGHSH, CDR2 LQKENI. This CDR3 has 15 residues. V usage is TRBV18 and J usage is TRBJ1-2; no reliable D call. The TCR comes from a human donor in good health. Sequencing used CD4+ T cells from PBMCs. CDR3 coding DNA: TGTGCCAGCTCACCACCGATGGACGCCAACTATGGCTACACCTTC. It yields the protein CASSPPMDANYGYTF.